Shown below are 19 T cell receptor beta chains from a single sample sequenced in a study of cytomegalovirus exposure and HLA in healthy donors. The PCR had 60 Vbeta and 13 Jbeta primers. Sequencing used immunoSEQ multiplex PCR; TCRdb keeps in-frame clones, though not all of them. The table includes 110,000 or so clones, 60% to 80% detected once. Sequenced material: PBMCs. The receptors here all came from a human donor in good health.

The gene calls are TRBV7-6 and TRBJ2-3, with 12 bases matching TRBD2. The CDR3 consists of 15 residues. CDR1 and CDR2 (germline): SGHVS, FNYEAQ. Trimming cost V 1 base and J 5 bases; bases outside gene matches: 1. CDR3 DNA: TGTGCCAGCAGCTTAGGGACTAGCGGGGTAGATACGCAGTATTTT. This gives the protein CASSLGTSGVDTQYF. The full variable domain, with the rest looked up from reference TRBV7-6 and TRBJ2-3, is GAGVSQSPRYKVTKRGQDVALRCDPISGHVSLYWYRQALGQGPEFLTYFNYEAQQDKSGLPNDRFSAERPEGSISTLTIQRTEQRDSAMYRCASSLGTSGVDTQYFGPGTRLTVL.

The rearrangement joins TRBV19 to TRBJ1-1, with D uncertain. With 7 bases removed from V and 0 bases from J, the gap between germline ends came to 15 bases. This CDR3 is built from 15 residues. Germline CDR1 is LNHDA and CDR2 is SQIVND (reference sequence). The CDR3 region has the DNA TGTGCCAGTACCCCTTCCTACGCCCTGAACACTGAAGCTTTCTTT. Its translation: CASTPSYALNTEAFF.

This chain links TRBV30 with TRBJ2-7, with no clear D. V was cut by 0 bases and J by 0 bases, with 3 bases left in between. CDR1 is GTSNPN, CDR2 SVGIG, per germline (reference sequence). This CDR3 has 12 amino acids. The CDR3 bases are TGTGCCTGGAGTGTGCGCTCCTACGAGCAGTACTTC. Residues: CAWSVRSYEQYF.

The rearrangement joins TRBV4-1 to TRBJ2-7, with TRBD2 identical over 13 bases. This CDR3 comprises 14 residues. CDR1 is MGHRA, CDR2 YSYEKL, per germline. Trimming cost V 4 bases and J 6 bases; bases outside gene matches: 3. CDR3 DNA: TGCGCCAGCAGCCCGAGACTAGCGGGAGGCGAGCAGTACTTC. Translation: CASSPRLAGGEQYF.

This clone was seen more than once but under ten times. The rearrangement links TRBV5-1 to TRBJ2-3; 12 bases are shared with TRBD1. Germline V gene sequence: CDR1 SGHRS, CDR2 YFSETQ. CDR3 length: 15 residues. V dropped 4 bases and J dropped 6; count of bases not matched to a gene: 6. CDR3 sequence (DNA): TGCGCCAGCAGCCCGGGGACAGGGGGCGCCGATACGCAGTATTTT. Translated: CASSPGTGGADTQYF.

V gene TRBV27 combines with J gene TRBJ2-7, with D possibly matching TRBD2 (5 bases). Deletions cut 5 bases from V and 9 bases from J, with 14 bases between. This CDR3 spans 12 amino acids. The germline gives CDR1 MNHEY, CDR2 SMNVEV (reference sequence). In DNA, the CDR3 is TGTGCCAGCAGTGCTATAGTGGGAGCGCAGTACTTC. It encodes CASSAIVGAQYF.

Here the CDR3 DNA reads TGCGCCAGCAGTCAATCTAATCCCCAGGTACGATCTTCTCGCTACACCTTC. This encodes CASSQSNPQVRSSRYTF. The rearrangement links TRBV23-1 to TRBJ1-2; no firm D call. TRBV23-1 is an ORF, with its function uncertain. The CDR3 has 17 residues. Trimming pared 0 bases from V and 9 bases from J, leaving 23 bases between.

The J gene is TRBJ2-7, the V gene TRBV10-3, with a possible D match to TRBD1 (5 bases). The CDR3 extends over 15 amino acids. CDR1 is ENHRY and CDR2 is SYGVKD in the germline V gene. Trimming stripped 0 bases from V and 0 bases from J, with 9 bases between. CDR3 loop: CAISESRVSSYEQYF. The CDR3, as DNA: TGTGCCATCAGTGAGTCCAGGGTAAGCTCCTACGAGCAGTACTTC.

The chain couples TRBV2 to TRBJ1-1; possibly TRBD1 for D (5 bases). The CDR3 totals 13 residues. V shed 7 bases and J shed 5 bases, with 14 bases lying between them. Looked up from germline, CDR1 is SNHLY and CDR2 is FYNNEI. The CDR3: CASTRDGGTEAFF. CDR3 DNA sequence: TGTGCCAGCACCCGGGACGGAGGGACTGAAGCTTTCTTT.

This rearrangement joins TRBV6-1 to TRBJ2-7; TRBD1 matches 10 bases. Germline V CDR1 and CDR2: MNHNS, SASEGT. The CDR3 length is 14 residues. V lost 4 bases to trimming and J lost 3 bases; unmatched junction nucleotides: 3. In DNA, the CDR3 is TGTGCCAGCAGTGCAGACAGGGGGCTCTACGAGCAGTACTTC. Translation: CASSADRGLYEQYF.

This clone came up a few times. This sequence joins TRBV30 and TRBJ2-7; 7 bases map to TRBD2. Trimming took 3 bases from V and 2 from J; bases not matched to a gene: 7. This CDR3 has 14 amino acids. Looked up from germline, CDR1 is GTSNPN and CDR2 is SVGIG (reference sequence). DNA for the CDR3: TGTGCCTGGAGAGCGGGACCGGGCCCCTACGAGCAGTACTTC. Amino acids: CAWRAGPGPYEQYF.

The chain couples TRBV29-1 to TRBJ1-2; TRBD1 matches at 11 bases. CDR3 size: 15 residues. V shed 7 bases, J shed 0 bases, and the junction held 7 bases outside the gene matches. CDR1 is SQVTM, CDR2 ANQGSEA, per germline. The CDR3: CSGGQGGGSNYGYTF. CDR3 sequence (DNA): TGCAGCGGGGGACAGGGGGGCGGATCTAACTATGGCTACACCTTC.

The chain has TRBV28 and TRBJ2-3, with D possibly being TRBD1 (5 bases). The CDR3 is made up of 16 amino acids. The V and J ends lost 4 bases and 6 bases respectively, with 20 bases between them. Looked up from germline, CDR1 is MDHEN and CDR2 is SYDVKM. In nucleotides, the CDR3 is TGTGCCAGCAGTTCCCCAGGGCCCAAAGGTGTGGATACGCAGTATTTT. Translation: CASSSPGPKGVDTQYF.

This chain uses TRBV28 with TRBJ2-7, with 8 nucleotides matching TRBD1. V shed 6 bases, J shed 2 bases, and the junction held 9 bases outside the gene matches. Germline loops: CDR1 MDHEN, CDR2 SYDVKM. The CDR3 is 15 amino acids. The CDR3 loop reads CASSSLKQGAYEQYF. The CDR3 nucleotides are TGTGCCAGCAGCAGCCTAAAACAGGGGGCCTACGAGCAGTACTTC.

V and J are TRBV27 and TRBJ1-2, with a weak D call TRBD1 (6 bases). V was pared by 3 bases and J by 2 bases, with 10 bases between. CDR1 and CDR2 from the germline V gene are MNHEY and SMNVEV (reference sequence). The CDR3 sequence is 14 residues long. This CDR3 is CASSFRGQNYGYTF. DNA for the CDR3: TGTGCCAGCAGTTTCAGGGGACAAAACTATGGCTACACCTTC.

This sequence joins TRBV4-1 and TRBJ1-2, with D unclear. CDR3 length: 14 amino acids. Germline V lookup: CDR1 MGHRA, CDR2 YSYEKL. V was clipped by 1 base and J by 5 bases, with 11 bases between them. In nucleotides, the CDR3 is TGCGCCAGCAGCCAAGCTGCGGGGATGTATGGCTACACCTTC. Its translation is CASSQAAGMYGYTF.

J is TRBJ2-5 and V is TRBV28; 8 nucleotides line up with TRBD2. With 3 bases clipped from V and 2 bases from J, the junction kept 2 bases outside the gene matches. Germline values: CDR1 MDHEN, CDR2 SYDVKM. This CDR3 contains 14 residues. The CDR3 coding sequence is TGTGCCAGCAGTTTTAGCGGGACACAAGAGACCCAGTACTTC. Translated: CASSFSGTQETQYF.

The V call is TRBV29-1, the J call TRBJ1-1; possibly TRBD1 for D (5 bases). Germline CDR1 is SQVTM and CDR2 is ANQGSEA. Trimming cost V 3 bases and J 5 bases, with 10 bases left between them. This CDR3 contains 12 residues. Here the CDR3 DNA reads TGCAGCGTTGATCCAGGGTGGACTGAAGCTTTCTTT. Its translation is CSVDPGWTEAFF.

This chain links TRBV6-4 with TRBJ2-1; D might be TRBD2 (5 bases). CDR1 is MRHNA, CDR2 SNTAGT, per germline. This CDR3 contains 13 residues. V was clipped by 4 bases and J by 8 bases, with 12 bases between them. As DNA, the CDR3 is TGTGCCAGCAGTGCGGACTGGGTCCATGAGCAGTTCTTC. Amino acids: CASSADWVHEQFF.